This TCR beta chain was documented in a study of T cell repertoires in cytomegalovirus infection. Study results and limitations: Summed public TCR beta family frequency identified CMV carriers bearing the relevant HLA. Clonotypes of TCR beta that were HLA-C-restricted and CMV-specific dominated the ex vivo response.

Concerning this clonotype itself: Antigen: not known.

This CDR3 comprises 13 residues. V shed 3 bases and J shed 5 bases, with 14 bases lying between them. The germline V gene encodes CDR1 DFQATT and CDR2 SNEGSKA (reference sequence). TCRdb fed the reads into MiXCR, producing one record per CDR3 protein. This table holds some 150,000 distinct CDR3 sequences, about 6.5% found once. What was sequenced was PBMCs. The chain carries TRBV20-1 and TRBJ2-7, with a possible D match to TRBD1 (6 bases). This receptor was identified in a human donor in good health (CMV status not recorded). Some clones in this sample may be carry-over from other donors' samples. The CDR3 spells CSARWPGADEQYF. CDR3 DNA sequence: TGCAGTGCTAGGTGGCCAGGGGCGGACGAGCAGTACTTC.